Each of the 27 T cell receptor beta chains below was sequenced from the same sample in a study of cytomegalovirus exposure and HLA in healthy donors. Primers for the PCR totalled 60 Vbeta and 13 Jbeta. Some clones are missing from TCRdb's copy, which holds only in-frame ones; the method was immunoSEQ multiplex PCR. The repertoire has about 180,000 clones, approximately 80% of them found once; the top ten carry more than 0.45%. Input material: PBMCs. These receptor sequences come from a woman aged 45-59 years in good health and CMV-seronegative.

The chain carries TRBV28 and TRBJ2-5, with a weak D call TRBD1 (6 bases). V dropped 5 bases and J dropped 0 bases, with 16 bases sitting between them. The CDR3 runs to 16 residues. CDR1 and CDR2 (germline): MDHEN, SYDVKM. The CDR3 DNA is TGTGCCAGCAGTACCCAGACAGGACGCTACCAAGAGACCCAGTACTTC. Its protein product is CASSTQTGRYQETQYF.

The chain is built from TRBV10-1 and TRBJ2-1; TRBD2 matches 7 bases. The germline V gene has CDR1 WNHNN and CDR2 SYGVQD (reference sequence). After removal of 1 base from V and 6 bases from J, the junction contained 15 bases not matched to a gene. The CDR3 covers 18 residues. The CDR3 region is CASSEFGGRIGLSNEQFF. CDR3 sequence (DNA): TGCGCCAGCAGTGAGTTTGGCGGGAGAATAGGGCTTTCCAATGAGCAGTTCTTC.

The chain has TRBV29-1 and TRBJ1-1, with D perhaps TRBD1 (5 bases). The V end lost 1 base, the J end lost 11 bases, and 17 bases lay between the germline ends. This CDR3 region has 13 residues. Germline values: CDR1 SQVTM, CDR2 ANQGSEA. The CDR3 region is CSVEGRASKGAFF. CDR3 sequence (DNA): TGCAGCGTTGAAGGCCGGGCCTCCAAGGGGGCTTTCTTT.

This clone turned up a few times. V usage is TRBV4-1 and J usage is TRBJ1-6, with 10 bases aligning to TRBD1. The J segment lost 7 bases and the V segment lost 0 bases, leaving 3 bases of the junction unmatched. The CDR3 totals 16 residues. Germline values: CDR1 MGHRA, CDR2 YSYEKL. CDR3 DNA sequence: TGCGCCAGCAGCCAAGATACGGGACAGGGGAATTCACCCCTCCACTTT. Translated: CASSQDTGQGNSPLHF.

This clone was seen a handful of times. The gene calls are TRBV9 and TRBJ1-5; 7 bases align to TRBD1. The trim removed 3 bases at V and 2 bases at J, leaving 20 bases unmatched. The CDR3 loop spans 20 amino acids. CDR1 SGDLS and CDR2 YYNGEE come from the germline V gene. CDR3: CASSAHLVLDREEGNQPQHF. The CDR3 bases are TGTGCCAGCAGCGCCCATCTCGTCCTAGACAGGGAAGAAGGCAATCAGCCCCAGCATTTT.

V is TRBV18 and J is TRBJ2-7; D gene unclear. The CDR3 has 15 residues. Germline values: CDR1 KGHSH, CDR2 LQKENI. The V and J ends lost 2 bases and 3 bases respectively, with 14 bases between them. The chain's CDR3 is CASSPSSTKDYEQYF. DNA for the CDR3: TGTGCCAGCTCACCAAGCAGCACTAAGGACTACGAGCAGTACTTC.

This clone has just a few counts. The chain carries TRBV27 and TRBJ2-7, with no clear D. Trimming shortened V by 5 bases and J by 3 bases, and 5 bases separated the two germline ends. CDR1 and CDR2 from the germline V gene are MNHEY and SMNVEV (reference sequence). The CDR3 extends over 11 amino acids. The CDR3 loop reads CASSLFYEQYF. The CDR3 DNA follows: TGTGCCAGCAGTCTCTTCTACGAGCAGTACTTC.

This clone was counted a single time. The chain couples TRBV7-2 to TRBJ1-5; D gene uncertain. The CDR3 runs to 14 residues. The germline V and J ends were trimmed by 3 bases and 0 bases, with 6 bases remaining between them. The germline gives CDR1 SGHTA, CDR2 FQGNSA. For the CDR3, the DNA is TGTGCCAGCAGCTTTGGAGCTAGCAATCAGCCCCAGCATTTT. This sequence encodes CASSFGASNQPQHF.

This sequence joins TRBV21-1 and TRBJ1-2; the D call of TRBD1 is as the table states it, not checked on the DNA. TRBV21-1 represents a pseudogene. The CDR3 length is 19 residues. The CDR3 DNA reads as TGTGCCAGCAGCAAAGCCCCCCCAAAGACAGGGCTAGTGGGCTATGGCTACACCTTC. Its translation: CASSKAPPKTGLVGYGYTF.

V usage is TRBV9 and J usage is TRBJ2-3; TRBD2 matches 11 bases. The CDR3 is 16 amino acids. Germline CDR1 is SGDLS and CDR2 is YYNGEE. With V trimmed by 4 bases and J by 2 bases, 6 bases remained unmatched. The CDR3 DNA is TGTGCCAGCAGCTTGGGGACTAGCGGTTACACAGATACGCAGTATTTT. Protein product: CASSLGTSGYTDTQYF.

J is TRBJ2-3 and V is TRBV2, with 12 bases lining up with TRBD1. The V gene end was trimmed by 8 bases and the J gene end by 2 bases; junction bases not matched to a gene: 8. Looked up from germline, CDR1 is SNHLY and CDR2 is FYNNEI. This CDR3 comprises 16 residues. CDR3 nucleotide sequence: TGTGCCAGCGGATCCGGGACAGGGGGCTCCACAGATACGCAGTATTTT. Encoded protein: CASGSGTGGSTDTQYF.

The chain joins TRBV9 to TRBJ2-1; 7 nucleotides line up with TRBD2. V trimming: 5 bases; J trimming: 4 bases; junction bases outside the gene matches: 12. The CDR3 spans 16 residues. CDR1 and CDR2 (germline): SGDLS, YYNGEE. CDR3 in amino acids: CASSIGAAGEYNEQFF. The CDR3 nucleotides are TGTGCCAGCAGTATAGGGGCGGCGGGAGAGTACAATGAGCAGTTCTTC.

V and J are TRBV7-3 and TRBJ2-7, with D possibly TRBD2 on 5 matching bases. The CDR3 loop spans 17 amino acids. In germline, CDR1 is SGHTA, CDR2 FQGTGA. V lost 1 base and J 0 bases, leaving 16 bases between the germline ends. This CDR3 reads CASSLSPNPGTSYEQYF. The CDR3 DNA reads TGTGCCAGCAGCTTAAGCCCCAACCCGGGAACCTCCTACGAGCAGTACTTC.

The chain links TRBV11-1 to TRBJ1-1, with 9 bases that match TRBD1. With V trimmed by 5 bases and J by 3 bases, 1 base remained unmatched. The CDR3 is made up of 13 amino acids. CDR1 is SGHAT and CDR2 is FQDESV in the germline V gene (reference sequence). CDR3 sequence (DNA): TGTGCCAGCAGCCGGGACAGGGACACTGAAGCTTTCTTT. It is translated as CASSRDRDTEAFF.

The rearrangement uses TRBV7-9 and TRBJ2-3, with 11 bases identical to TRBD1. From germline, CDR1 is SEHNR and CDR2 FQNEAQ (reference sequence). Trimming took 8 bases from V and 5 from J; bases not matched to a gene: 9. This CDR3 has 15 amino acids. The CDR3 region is CASSDLGQGGDTQYF. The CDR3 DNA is TGTGCCAGCTCCGATCTGGGACAGGGGGGAGATACGCAGTATTTT. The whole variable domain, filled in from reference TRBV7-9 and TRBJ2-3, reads DTGVSQNPRHKITKRGQNVTFRCDPISEHNRLYWYRQTLGQGPEFLTYFQNEAQLEKSRLLSDRFSAERPKGSFSTLEIQRTEQGDSAMYLCASSDLGQGGDTQYFGPGTRLTVL.

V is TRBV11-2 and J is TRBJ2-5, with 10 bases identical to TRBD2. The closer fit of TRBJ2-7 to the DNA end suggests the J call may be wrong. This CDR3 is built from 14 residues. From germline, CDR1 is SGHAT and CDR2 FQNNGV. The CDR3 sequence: CASSLQAGGYEQYF. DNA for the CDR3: TGTGCCAGCAGCTTACAAGCGGGAGGGTACGAGCAGTACTTC.

DNA of the CDR3: TGTGCCAGCAGAGACAGGGCGCATACGCAGTATTTT. It yields the protein CASRDRAHTQYF. This chain uses TRBV2 with TRBJ2-3, with TRBD1 identical over 7 bases. V dropped 6 bases and J dropped 7; count of bases not matched to a gene: 4. Germline-derived CDR1 and CDR2 are SNHLY and FYNNEI. This CDR3 has 12 amino acids. The variable domain in full, completed from reference TRBV2 and TRBJ2-3, reads EPEVTQTPSHQVTQMGQEVILRCVPISNHLYFYWYRQILGQKVEFLVSFYNNEISEKSEIFDDQFSVERPDGSNFTLKIRSTKLEDSAMYFCASRDRAHTQYFGPGTRLTVL.

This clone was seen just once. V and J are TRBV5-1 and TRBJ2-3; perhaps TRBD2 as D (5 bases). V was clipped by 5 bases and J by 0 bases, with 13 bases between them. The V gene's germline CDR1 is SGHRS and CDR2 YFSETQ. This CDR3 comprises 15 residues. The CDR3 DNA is TGCGCCAGCAGACTAGAGGGAGCTAGCACAGATACGCAGTATTTT. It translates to CASRLEGASTDTQYF.

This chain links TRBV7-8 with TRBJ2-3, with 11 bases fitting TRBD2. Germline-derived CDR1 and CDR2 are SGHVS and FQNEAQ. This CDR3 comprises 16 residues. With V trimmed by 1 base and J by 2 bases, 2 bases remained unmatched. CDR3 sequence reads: CASSLVGLADTDTQYF. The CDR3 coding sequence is TGTGCCAGCAGCTTAGTGGGACTAGCGGACACAGATACGCAGTATTTT.

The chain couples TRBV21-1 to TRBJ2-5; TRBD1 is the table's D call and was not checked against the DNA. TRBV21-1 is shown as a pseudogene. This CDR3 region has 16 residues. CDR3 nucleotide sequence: TGTGCCAGCAGCATATCAGGCCAAAAACCTGAGGAGACCCAGTACTTC. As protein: CASSISGQKPEETQYF.

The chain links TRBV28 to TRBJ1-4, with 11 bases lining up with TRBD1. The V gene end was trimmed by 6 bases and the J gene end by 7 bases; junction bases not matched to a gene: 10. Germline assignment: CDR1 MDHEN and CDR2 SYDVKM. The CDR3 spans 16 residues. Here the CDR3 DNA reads TGTGCCAGCAGCGGAAGGACAGGGGGCCCCGGTGAAAAACTGTTTTTT. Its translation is CASSGRTGGPGEKLFF.

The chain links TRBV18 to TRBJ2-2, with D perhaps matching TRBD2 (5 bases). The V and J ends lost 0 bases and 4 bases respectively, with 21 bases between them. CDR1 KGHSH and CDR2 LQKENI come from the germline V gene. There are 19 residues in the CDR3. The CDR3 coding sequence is TGTGCCAGCTCACCACCTAATTTTGGTGGTGGGAGCCTCACCGGGGAGCTGTTTTTT. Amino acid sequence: CASSPPNFGGGSLTGELFF.

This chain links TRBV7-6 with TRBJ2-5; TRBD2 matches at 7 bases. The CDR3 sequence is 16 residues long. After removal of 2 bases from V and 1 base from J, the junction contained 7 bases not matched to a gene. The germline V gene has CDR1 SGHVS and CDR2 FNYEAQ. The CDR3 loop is CASSLSPGLTQETQYF. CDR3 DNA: TGTGCCAGCAGCTTATCTCCGGGACTAACCCAAGAGACCCAGTACTTC.

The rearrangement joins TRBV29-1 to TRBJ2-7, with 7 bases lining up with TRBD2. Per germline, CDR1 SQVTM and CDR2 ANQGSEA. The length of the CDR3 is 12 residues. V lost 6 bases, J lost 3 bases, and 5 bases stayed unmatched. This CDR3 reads CSVVGEGYEQYF. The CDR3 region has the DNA TGCAGCGTGGTGGGGGAGGGCTACGAGCAGTACTTC.

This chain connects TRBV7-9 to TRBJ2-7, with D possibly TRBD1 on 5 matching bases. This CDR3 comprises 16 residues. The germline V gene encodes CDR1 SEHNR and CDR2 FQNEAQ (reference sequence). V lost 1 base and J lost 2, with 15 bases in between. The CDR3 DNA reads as TGTGCCAGCAGCTTAGTTACCGGCGCAGGGACCTACGAGCAGTACTTC. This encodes CASSLVTGAGTYEQYF. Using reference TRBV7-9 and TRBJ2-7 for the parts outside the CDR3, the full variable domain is DTGVSQNPRHKITKRGQNVTFRCDPISEHNRLYWYRQTLGQGPEFLTYFQNEAQLEKSRLLSDRFSAERPKGSFSTLEIQRTEQGDSAMYLCASSLVTGAGTYEQYFGPGTRLTVT.

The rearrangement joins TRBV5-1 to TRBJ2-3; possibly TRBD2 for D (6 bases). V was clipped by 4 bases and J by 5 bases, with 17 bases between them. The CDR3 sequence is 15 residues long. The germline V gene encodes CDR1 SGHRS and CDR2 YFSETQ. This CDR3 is CASSEGLLEGDTQYF. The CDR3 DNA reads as TGCGCCAGCAGCGAGGGACTCCTAGAGGGAGATACGCAGTATTTT. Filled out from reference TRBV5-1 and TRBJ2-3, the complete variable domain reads KAGVTQTPRYLIKTRGQQVTLSCSPISGHRSVSWYQQTPGQGLQFLFEYFSETQRNKGNFPGRFSGRQFSNSRSEMNVSTLELGDSALYLCASSEGLLEGDTQYFGPGTRLTVL.

The CDR3 DNA reads as TGTGCCAGCTCACCGGCGGTGTCCTACAATGAGCAGTTCTTC. Its translation is CASSPAVSYNEQFF. J is TRBJ2-1 and V is TRBV18; D ambiguous. Trimming removed 3 bases at V and 1 base at J, with 7 bases between. CDR1 KGHSH and CDR2 LQKENI come from the germline V gene. This CDR3 spans 14 amino acids.